The subject of this entry is one T cell receptor (beta chain). No cognate antigen has been identified for it. An end of the junction differs from the germline gene, which may be a read error. The sample comes from a study of cytomegalovirus exposure and HLA in healthy donors (dated by TCRdb to the late 2010s). With regard to the full study: An earlier analysis of several hundred of the donors reported 250 to 300 Gb of sequence data and 117 million unique TCR beta sequences from some 180 million T cells. On average, about 240,000 unique TCR beta nucleotide sequences were sequenced per donor among 398 genotyped donors of the cohort, with roughly 18% of those sequences being non-productive. HLA typing covered class I and class II loci at four-digit resolution. The T cell repertoires of 666 subjects were profiled by immunosequencing and related to cytomegalovirus serostatus. Because of strong linkage in the cohort, roughly 5 DR-DQ haplotypes were treated as single units for association and clustering. In a later analysis, previously published TCR beta repertoires from about 670 donors were re-analyzed and high-resolution HLA genotyping was added so that TCR occurrence patterns could be studied. Rather than using new phenotypic data, the later analysis identified candidate immune exposures from TCR beta sequences and from how often those sequences occurred across donors. High-throughput TCR immunosequencing, statistical association of individual TCRs with disease status, and machine learning were combined to predict cytomegalovirus infection status. Every discovery cohort repertoire had been produced on one sequencing platform. The aim of the study was to test whether cataloging public T cell receptors could identify signatures of past pathogen exposure. The number of donors typed differed by locus, with roughly 620-630 for A, B, C, DRB1 and DQB1, around 500 for DQA1, about 610 for DPA1, and under 490 for DPB1. In an earlier analysis of roughly 580 of the donors, high-throughput TCR beta sequencing was used to judge whether each TCR beta V gene segment behaved as functional or pseudogenic. A later genetic analysis took genome-wide SNP genotypes for about three fifths of the roughly 700 donors and used that subset as a discovery cohort. Of the roughly 400 genotyped donors, over 80% were placed in the genetic ancestry cluster associated with self-reported Caucasian donors. In addition to the first cohort of roughly 700 subjects, a separate validation cohort of 100 to 150 different subjects was used. Roughly 290 gigabases of sequencing data and 70 million to 95 million unique TCR sequences made up an early release that covered fewer than 650 HLA-typed donors. Donor age, sex, ethnicity and CMV serostatus were collected together with the repertoire data.

The paper as a whole reports these results and caveats: Presence/absence analyses assumed roughly uniform sequencing depth across donors, an assumption that may not hold. In a later analysis, about 17,000 TCR beta sequences were associated with specific HLA alleles at a false discovery rate of 0.05. The cohort was sequenced for TCR beta chains only, and without alpha or paired-chain data the features that could be detected were limited. Because HLA typing was unavailable for some donors at each locus, only the typed subset was used in association tests. When HLA alleles, especially DR and DQ, strongly co-occurred, attributing TCR associations to individual alleles was difficult. Several of the top co-occurrence clusters appeared to be linked to parvovirus B19, influenza, CMV and Epstein-Barr virus, according to a later analysis. A later analysis found that most CMV-associated TCR beta chains appeared HLA-restricted, with HLA associations seemingly driven largely by CMV exposure. In a later analysis, HLA-associated TCR beta chains were found to be more clonally expanded and to have lower generation probabilities than equally common non-associated chains. The sequencing pipeline was judged likely to have produced a cluster of highly shared sequence variants as a technical artifact. An earlier analysis of 587 of the donors showed that most TCR beta V segments appeared in productive rearrangements either about 87% or about 30% of the time, which broadly matched IMGT annotations. CMV serostatus was the only immune exposure information available for the cohort. In a later analysis, TCR association rates were found to vary across HLA loci, with the most associated TCRs seen for DRB1 alleles and the fewest for HLA-C alleles. Correlated functional status among segregating V segments might reflect linkage disequilibrium, but an unknown experimental factor could not be ruled out. According to the authors, the approach could potentially be generalized to other disease states and immunological phenotypes. In a later genetic analysis, a missense DCLRE1C variant was associated with V-gene and J-gene trimming of TCR beta chains, and the association was replicated in an independent cohort. According to a later genetic analysis, donors in an Asian-associated ancestry cluster had fewer N-insertions in productive TCRs than the approximately 700-donor mean. A further reported finding was that TCR beta sequences accurately predicted the HLA-A and HLA-B alleles for most subjects in the first cohort. Because counts were too low, around 17 rarely observed V segments, including chromosome 9 orphons, were left out of the earlier analysis of some 640 of the donors. In the study, approximately 160 TCR beta chains were listed as associated with cytomegalovirus. Three of the identified cytomegalovirus-associated TCR beta chains were confirmed in vitro to be specific for cytomegalovirus antigens. Most TCR sequences were seen in very few donors, while some public TCRs were found in many individuals. In both the original and validation cohorts, the classifier was reported to diagnose cytomegalovirus status with high specificity and sensitivity.

The cohort comprised approximately 700 healthy bone marrow donors. All cohort members were sampled while nominally healthy, although unrecorded immune exposures were likely present. The donor was CMV seronegative and belonged to the group of over 300 seronegative cohort members. A peripheral blood sample was provided by each donor, and peripheral blood mononuclear cells were used for TCR beta sequencing. Genomic DNA was extracted from the blood cell samples with the Qiagen DNeasy Blood Extraction Kit. To prepare the library, the immunoSEQ multiplex PCR assay was applied. The multiplex PCR relied on a mix of 60 forward primers for TCR Vbeta segments and 13 reverse primers for TCR Jbeta segments. Amplification of the CDR3 region of rearranged TCR beta genes was performed with a multiplex PCR assay on genomic DNA. The amplified TCR beta libraries were sequenced on the Illumina HiSeq System as 87-base-pair reads. Per the source publication's procedure: A later analysis counted approximately 84 million unique TCR beta chains across the 650 to 800 repertoires, and some 12 million of these chains were shared by at least two donors. To remove PCR and sequencing errors, raw reads were error-corrected and collapsed into unique sequences using a nearest-neighbor algorithm that merged closely related sequences. CDR3 sequences were aligned to IMGT reference sequences to assign V, D and J gene segments. For a sequence to be retained, a match of at least six nucleotides was required to both a V gene segment and a J gene segment. Rearrangements were classified as productive when the CDR3 lacked stop codons and remained in frame with V and J, and all other rearrangements were classified as non-productive. CDR3 was defined according to IMGT convention as the region running from the second conserved V-encoded cysteine to the conserved J-encoded phenylalanine. Sequences without an unambiguous match to a single V gene segment were excluded from the earlier analysis of several hundred of the donors. In an earlier analysis of approximately 610 of the donors, V segments were called functional above 56.7% productive rearrangements and were called segregating when the between-donor standard deviation exceeded 5%. To diagnose cytomegalovirus status from the catalog of TCR beta chain sequences, a statistical classification framework was built. A later analysis assigned V and J genes by comparing TCR nucleotide sequences with IMGT/GENE-DB human TR gene sequences. Using the TCRdist pipeline, a later analysis assigned CDR3 sequences along with most-parsimonious VDJ recombination scenarios. A later analysis defined each TCR beta chain by its CDR3 amino acid sequence plus V-gene family, and excluded reads lacking a unique V-gene family. In a later analysis, approximately 590 highly shared, low-generation-probability nucleotide sequences were removed to address suspected cross-contamination and a sequencing artifact. In a later analysis, a clonal expansion index for each public chain was calculated from normalized within-repertoire ranks of inferred template counts. Generation probabilities in a later analysis came from a VDJ recombination model fitted to out-of-frame rearrangements, and those results were checked against IGoR. In a later analysis, hypergeometric tests were used to score TCR-TCR, TCR-HLA and TCR-CMV co-occurrence, with a repertoire-size bias correction applied to TCR pairs. False discovery rates were estimated in a later analysis by permuting HLA or CMV assignments 20 times. A later analysis grouped co-occurring TCRs with DBSCAN, adding TCRdist sequence similarity when clustering within HLA-allele-positive subsets. Repertoires with fewer than 30,000 or more than 120,000 public chains were left out of co-occurrence clustering, as were about 5 repertoires with anomalous nucleotide sharing. Imported from immuneACCESS, the table was reduced by TCRdb to in-frame sequences with V and J called. These copies leave out some clones; in studies compared against another copy, an unresolved V gene accounts for under half, and the cause of the remainder is not known. The V and J calls and clone size come from that table; D and trimming were worked out from the DNA. This sample is represented by under 300,000 clones; 65% to 85% of them were singletons. The top ten constitute about 2.1% of the sample.

The source of this sequence is a female donor in good health and CMV-seronegative. Material for sequencing was PBMCs.

In nucleotides, the sequence is TGTGCGACGGGAGGCGTATACGAGCAGTACTTC. The encoded protein is CATGGVYEQYF. The chain was built from TRBV20-1 and TRBJ2-7, and 7 junction bases match TRBD2. Taken from the germline V gene (reference sequence), the CDR1 and CDR2 loops are DFQATT and SNEGSKA. The cysteine opens and the phenylalanine closes a CDR3 of 11 amino acids. Just the 33-base CDR3 DNA is kept, in frame starting at base 1.